This entry lists 27 T cell receptor beta chains sequenced from one sample in a study of beta chain features in type 1 diabetes. What was sequenced were expressed TCRB transcripts, since all of the isolated RNA had been reverse transcribed. The data were produced by immunoSEQ multiplex PCR, yet TCRdb's version contains in-frame clones alone and is incomplete. The sample has approximately 140,000 clones, under 60% seen once. Sequenced sample: Tregs from blood. The source of these receptors is a young man in good health.

This chain joins TRBV9 and TRBJ2-3, with D possibly being TRBD2 (7 bases). This CDR3 region has 15 residues. V gave up 0 bases and J gave up 3 bases, with 11 bases separating them. CDR1 and CDR2 (germline): SGDLS, YYNGEE. The CDR3 sequence: CASSVAGGLTDTQYF. CDR3 DNA: TGTGCCAGCAGCGTAGCCGGGGGGCTAACAGATACGCAGTATTTT.

CDR3: CASSLVPSGANTGELFF. CDR3 in DNA: TGTGCCAGCAGCTTAGTGCCTAGCGGAGCGAACACCGGGGAGCTGTTTTTT. J is TRBJ2-2 and V is TRBV7-3, with 7 positions matching TRBD2. Germline trimming cut 2 bases from V and 0 bases from J; bases unmatched to any gene: 6. CDR1 SGHTA and CDR2 FQGTGA come from the germline V gene. This CDR3 has 17 amino acids. The variable domain in full, completed from reference TRBV7-3 and TRBJ2-2, reads GAGVSQTPSNKVTEKGKYVELRCDPISGHTALYWYRQSLGQGPEFLIYFQGTGAADDSGLPNDRFFAVRPEGSVSTLKIQRTERGDSAVYLCASSLVPSGANTGELFFGEGSRLTVL.

The CDR3 DNA is TGTGCCAGCAGCTCCGGGGGTTGGTGGGAGACCCAGTACTTC. The encoded protein is CASSSGGWWETQYF. The rearrangement links TRBV11-2 to TRBJ2-5; D perhaps matches TRBD2 (6 bases). The germline V gene encodes CDR1 SGHAT and CDR2 FQNNGV. This CDR3 contains 14 residues. V lost 4 bases and J 5 bases, leaving 14 bases between the germline ends.

The chain combines TRBV7-3 with TRBJ1-2; 8 bases are shared with TRBD1. This CDR3 is 13 amino acids long. V lost 4 bases, J lost 6 bases, and 4 bases stayed unmatched. Germline CDR1 reads SGHTA; CDR2 reads FQGTGA. The CDR3 reads CASSSRTGHGYTF. The CDR3 DNA sequence: TGTGCCAGCAGCTCCCGGACAGGGCATGGCTACACCTTC.

This clone appeared a few times. The chain couples TRBV21-1 to TRBJ2-2; TRBD1, the table's D call, was not compared with the DNA. TRBV21-1 is a documented pseudogene. This CDR3 has 15 amino acids. Written as DNA, the CDR3 is TGTGCCAGCACCCAACAGGGGGAGCACGCCGGGGAGCTGTTTTTT. This codes for CASTQQGEHAGELFF.

This clone was seen a handful of times. The chain combines TRBV6-6 with TRBJ1-1; no definite D call. The germline CDR1 and CDR2 sequences are MNHNY and SVGAGI (reference sequence). The CDR3 length is 8 residues. Trimming removed 8 bases at V and 8 bases at J, with 3 bases between. The CDR3 DNA reads as TGTGCCAGCCGGGAAGCTTTCTTT. The encoded protein is CASREAFF.

As regards this clone: Other DNA sequences from this sample encode an identical CDR3 as well. The chain combines TRBV29-1 with TRBJ2-5; tentatively, D is TRBD1 (6 bases). The CDR3 is made up of 13 amino acids. Trimming left V 3 bases short and J 5 bases short, with 13 bases between. Germline V gene data show CDR1 as SQVTM and CDR2 as ANQGSEA. The CDR3 region has the DNA TGCAGCGTTGAGTACAGGGCCCAGGAGACCCAGTACTTC. Residues: CSVEYRAQETQYF.

The rearrangement links TRBV10-2 to TRBJ2-5; weak D call: TRBD1 (6 bases). Looked up from germline, CDR1 is WSHSY and CDR2 is SAAADI. This CDR3 is built from 13 residues. V was clipped by 5 bases and J by 0 bases, with 7 bases between them. The CDR3 DNA reads as TGCGCCAGCAGTTGGGACAACCAAGAGACCCAGTACTTC. It encodes CASSWDNQETQYF.

The chain joins TRBV5-1 to TRBJ2-7; 8 bases are a match to TRBD2. CDR3 length: 14 amino acids. Germline CDR1 SGHRS, CDR2 YFSETQ. Losses at the gene ends were 2 bases for V and 3 bases for J; bases not matched to a gene: 4. CDR3 loop: CASSLAGVHYEQYF. CDR3 nucleotides: TGCGCCAGCAGCTTAGCGGGAGTCCACTACGAGCAGTACTTC. Full variable domain (remainder filled in from reference TRBV5-1 and TRBJ2-7): KAGVTQTPRYLIKTRGQQVTLSCSPISGHRSVSWYQQTPGQGLQFLFEYFSETQRNKGNFPGRFSGRQFSNSRSEMNVSTLELGDSALYLCASSLAGVHYEQYFGPGTRLTVT.

This clone turned up a few times. This chain joins TRBV7-9 and TRBJ1-2, with TRBD1 identical over 12 bases. Trimming at V came to 4 bases and at J to 4 bases, leaving 7 bases not matched to a gene. The CDR3 totals 16 residues. Germline V gene data show CDR1 as SEHNR and CDR2 as FQNEAQ (reference sequence). The CDR3: CASSWDRGRKSYGYTF. The CDR3 region has the DNA TGTGCCAGCAGCTGGGACAGGGGGCGCAAAAGCTATGGCTACACCTTC.

This clone has a handful of counts. This chain uses TRBV7-2 with TRBJ1-2, with 7 bases fitting TRBD1. Germline CDR1 reads SGHTA; CDR2 reads FQGNSA. The CDR3 totals 15 residues. V shed 4 bases, J shed 4 bases, and the junction held 9 bases outside the gene matches. In nucleotides, the CDR3 is TGTGCCAGCAGCTCTCCACAGGGGACTTTCTATGGCTACACCTTC. Translation gives CASSSPQGTFYGYTF.

The chain is built from TRBV30 and TRBJ2-6; no clear D. The CDR3 length is 13 residues. Germline V gives CDR1 GTSNPN, CDR2 SVGIG (reference sequence). The ends were cut back, 3 bases at V and 4 bases at J, with 7 bases in the middle. DNA of the CDR3: TGTGCCTGGAGACAGAGCGGGGCCAACGTCCTGACTTTC. Translated: CAWRQSGANVLTF.

This clone was counted between two and nine times. The chain has TRBV28 and TRBJ1-5; D is unresolved. Per the germline V gene, CDR1 is MDHEN and CDR2 is SYDVKM. The CDR3 runs 14 residues. V was cut by 7 bases and J by 5 bases, with 15 bases left in between. The CDR3 DNA is TGTGCCAGCACCGCGGTAGGCCGTTATCAGCCCCAGCATTTT. Its protein is CASTAVGRYQPQHF.

This clone has more than one count but fewer than ten. This chain links TRBV28 with TRBJ2-2; TRBD1 agrees at 8 bases. CDR1 is MDHEN and CDR2 is SYDVKM in the germline V gene. This CDR3 region has 16 residues. Trimming took 5 bases from V and 0 from J; bases not matched to a gene: 5. The CDR3, as DNA: TGTGCCAGCAGTCCCCCACAGGGGGCGAACACCGGGGAGCTGTTTTTT. Translation: CASSPPQGANTGELFF. Filled out from reference TRBV28 and TRBJ2-2, the complete variable domain reads DVKVTQSSRYLVKRTGEKVFLECVQDMDHENMFWYRQDPGLGLRLIYFSYDVKMKEKGDIPEGYSVSREKKERFSLILESASTNQTSMYLCASSPPQGANTGELFFGEGSRLTVL.

The chain recombines TRBV9 with TRBJ2-5; TRBD2 aligns across 14 bases. The CDR3 is 15 amino acids. V was clipped by 4 bases and J by 4 bases; unmatched bases: 3. Germline V gene sequence: CDR1 SGDLS, CDR2 YYNGEE. The CDR3 bases are TGTGCCAGCAGCAGGGGACTAGCGGGAGTAGAGACCCAGTACTTC. Translation gives CASSRGLAGVETQYF.

The CDR3 DNA reads TGTGCCAGTAGAAATCCCGGGGGCGGGAGGGCCGACAATGAGCAGTTCTTC. Its translation is CASRNPGGGRADNEQFF. The rearrangement uses TRBV19 and TRBJ2-1, with 9 nucleotides matching TRBD2. This CDR3 has 17 residues. Germline trimming cut 6 bases from V and 5 bases from J; bases unmatched to any gene: 14. Germline V gives CDR1 LNHDA, CDR2 SQIVND (reference sequence).

This chain connects TRBV7-9 to TRBJ1-5; D call uncertain. Germline assignment: CDR1 SEHNR and CDR2 FQNEAQ (reference sequence). V was clipped by 1 base and J by 7 bases, with 8 bases between them. This CDR3 is built from 13 residues. CDR3 coding DNA: TGTGCCAGCAGCTTAGTTAACCAGCAGCCCCAGCATTTT. The encoded protein is CASSLVNQQPQHF.

The rearrangement joins TRBV20-1 to TRBJ2-5; 9 bases fit TRBD1. The CDR3 has 11 amino acids. Germline V lookup: CDR1 DFQATT, CDR2 SNEGSKA (reference sequence). J lost 4 bases, V lost 6 bases, and 0 bases had no gene match. The chain's CDR3 is CSADRGETQYF. The CDR3 region has the DNA TGCAGTGCGGACAGGGGAGAGACCCAGTACTTC.

This clone was counted between two and nine times. The chain joins TRBV6-1 to TRBJ1-1, with 7 bases matching TRBD1. CDR3 size: 13 residues. The germline gives CDR1 MNHNS, CDR2 SASEGT. The ends lost 5 bases at V and 7 bases at J; junction bases unmatched: 7. This CDR3 reads CASSLAGTDEAFF. CDR3 DNA: TGTGCCAGCAGTTTAGCCGGGACAGATGAAGCTTTCTTT.

This sequence joins TRBV7-2 and TRBJ2-2; perhaps TRBD2 as D (5 bases). Deletions cut 1 base from V and 1 base from J, with 7 bases between. The germline V gene has CDR1 SGHTA and CDR2 FQGNSA. This CDR3 has 15 amino acids. The CDR3 protein is CASSLGGRNTGELFF. Written as DNA, the CDR3 is TGTGCCAGCAGCTTAGGAGGGAGGAACACCGGGGAGCTGTTTTTT.

The rearrangement joins TRBV6-1 to TRBJ2-5; D may be TRBD2 (5 bases). V was clipped by 4 bases and J by 1 base, with 10 bases between them. The CDR3 spans 14 residues. CDR1 is MNHNS, CDR2 SASEGT, per germline. DNA for the CDR3: TGTGCCAGCAGTGTGAACGGGGTCCAAGAGACCCAGTACTTC. It specifies CASSVNGVQETQYF.

In the case of this clone: Distinct nucleotide sequences in the sample also encode this CDR3. The rearrangement joins TRBV30 to TRBJ1-6; TRBD1 matches at 7 bases. The germline gives CDR1 GTSNPN, CDR2 SVGIG (reference sequence). Trimming removed 3 bases from V and 0 bases from J; junction bases left unmatched: 8. This CDR3 has 17 residues. CDR3 sequence reads: CAWRDDRAPSYNSPLHF. The CDR3, as DNA: TGTGCCTGGAGGGATGACAGGGCCCCCTCCTATAATTCACCCCTCCACTTT.

The chain is built from TRBV19 and TRBJ2-1; the match to TRBD1 covers 9 bases. This CDR3 region has 15 residues. V lost 6 bases and J lost 7; bases outside the gene matches: 10. Germline CDR1 is LNHDA and CDR2 is SQIVND (reference sequence). This chain's CDR3 is CASRRMGQGRNEQFF. In nucleotides, the CDR3 is TGTGCCAGTAGGAGGATGGGACAGGGCCGTAATGAGCAGTTCTTC.

The rearrangement joins TRBV28 to TRBJ1-5; weak D call: TRBD1 (5 bases). Trimming left V 5 bases short and J 6 bases short, with 14 bases between. The germline V gene has CDR1 MDHEN and CDR2 SYDVKM. This CDR3 is 14 amino acids long. CDR3 region: CASSRSGDPQPQHF. The CDR3 DNA sequence: TGTGCCAGCAGTCGGTCGGGGGACCCTCAGCCCCAGCATTTT. Supplemented by reference TRBV28 and TRBJ1-5, the full variable domain reads DVKVTQSSRYLVKRTGEKVFLECVQDMDHENMFWYRQDPGLGLRLIYFSYDVKMKEKGDIPEGYSVSREKKERFSLILESASTNQTSMYLCASSRSGDPQPQHFGDGTRLSIL.

This chain connects TRBV7-2 to TRBJ1-1, with D perhaps matching TRBD1 (6 bases). The CDR3 is made up of 15 amino acids. From germline, CDR1 is SGHTA and CDR2 FQGNSA. V was pared by 4 bases and J by 0 bases, with 12 bases between. The DNA for the CDR3 is TGTGCCAGCAGCTATGGACAGTACATGAACACTGAAGCTTTCTTT. Translation: CASSYGQYMNTEAFF.

V usage is TRBV30 and J usage is TRBJ1-1; D gene unclear. Trimming pared 2 bases from V and 2 bases from J, leaving 6 bases between. The CDR3 contains 12 residues. The V gene's germline CDR1 is GTSNPN and CDR2 SVGIG (reference sequence). CDR3 loop: CAWSPVNTEAFF. The DNA of the CDR3 is TGTGCCTGGAGTCCAGTCAACACTGAAGCTTTCTTT.

The sample holds a few counts of this clone. The chain is built from TRBV11-1 and TRBJ2-2, with 9 bases lining up with TRBD1. The CDR3 loop spans 15 amino acids. V was clipped by 7 bases and J by 5 bases; unmatched bases: 8. Germline V CDR1 and CDR2: SGHAT, FQDESV (reference sequence). The CDR3 here is CASNSGQGITGELFF. The CDR3, as DNA: TGTGCCAGCAACTCGGGACAGGGTATTACCGGGGAGCTGTTTTTT. The whole variable domain, filled in from reference TRBV11-1 and TRBJ2-2, reads EAEVAQSPRYKITEKSQAVAFWCDPISGHATLYWYRQILGQGPELLVQFQDESVVDDSQLPKDRFSAERLKGVDSTLKIQPAELGDSAMYLCASNSGQGITGELFFGEGSRLTVL.